This TCR beta chain was recorded in a study of technical replicates of blood from several donors. Germline values: CDR1 KGHSH, CDR2 LQKENI. V lost 0 bases and J lost 1, with 13 bases in between. This CDR3 comprises 18 residues. Sequencing used immunoSEQ multiplex PCR; TCRdb keeps in-frame clones, though not all of them. This sample has around 92,000 clones, with nearly 97% found just once. This chain connects TRBV18 to TRBJ2-6; maybe TRBD1 (6 bases). The sample consisted of T cells isolated from PBMCs. The origin of this receptor is a human donor in good health. CDR3 in DNA: TGTGCCAGCTCACCACCGCAGGGGCGCAAATCTGGGGCCAACGTCCTGACTTTC. This codes for CASSPPQGRKSGANVLTF.